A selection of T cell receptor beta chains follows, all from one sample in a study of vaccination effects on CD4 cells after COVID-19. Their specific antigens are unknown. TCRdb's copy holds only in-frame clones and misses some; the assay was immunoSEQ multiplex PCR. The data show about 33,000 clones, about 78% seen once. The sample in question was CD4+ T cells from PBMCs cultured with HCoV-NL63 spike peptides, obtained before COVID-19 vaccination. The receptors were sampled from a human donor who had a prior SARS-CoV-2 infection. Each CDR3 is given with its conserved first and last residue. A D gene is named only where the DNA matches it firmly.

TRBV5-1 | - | CASSLGISLAVPYEQYF
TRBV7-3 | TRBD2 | CASSLTASGNNEQFF
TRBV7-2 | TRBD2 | CASSLPPGLAADEQFF
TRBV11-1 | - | CASSLSLGWETQYF
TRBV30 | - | CAWDQSHNEKLFF
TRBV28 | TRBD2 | CASRPLLAPNYNEQFF
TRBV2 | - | CASSWYTEAFF
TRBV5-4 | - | CASSLRGGGDNEQFF
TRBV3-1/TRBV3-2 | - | CASSLNLYNEQFF
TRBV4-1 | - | CASSQILSTEAFF
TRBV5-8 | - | CASSYIFYEQYF
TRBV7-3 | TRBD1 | CASSLSGQGSEAFF
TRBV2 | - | CASSPTDTQYF
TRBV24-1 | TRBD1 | CATSDAPGQGLHTGELFF
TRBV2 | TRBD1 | CASSAPPTGGHSPLHF
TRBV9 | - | CASSVDPRGELFF
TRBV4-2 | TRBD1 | CASSQDPRQGGAFF
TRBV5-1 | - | CASSLVPIYEQYF
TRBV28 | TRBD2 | CASSLLLGSGRNTVEQYF
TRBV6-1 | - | CASREGQFMNTEAFF
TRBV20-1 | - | CSARTGYGYTF
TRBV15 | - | CATSREDRVYGYTF
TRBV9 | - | CASSVGTRASPLHF
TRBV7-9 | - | CASSLVGRYYEQYF
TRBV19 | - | CASSIAGPDTEAFF
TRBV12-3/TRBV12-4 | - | CASSKNTGELFF
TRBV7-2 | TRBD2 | CASSPRGSGGAGEQFF
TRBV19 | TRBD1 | CASRAGQGGGSPLHF
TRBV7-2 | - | CASSLGHVRGGYGYTF
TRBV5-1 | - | CASRGDAYGYTF
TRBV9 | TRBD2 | CASSPFGLAGGGEQYF